The T cell receptor beta chain described here comes from a study of graft-versus-host responses after intestinal transplantation. Broader study findings: Levels of circulating GvH clones at their peak were associated with early post-transplant HvG declines.

With 4 bases removed from V and 5 bases from J, the gap between germline ends came to 6 bases. The germline V gene has CDR1 SEHNR and CDR2 FQNEAQ (reference sequence). The CDR3 totals 12 residues. On this clone itself: The antigen is not known.

Only in-frame clones appear in the TCRdb table, and some are missing; sequencing was by immunoSEQ multiplex PCR. The sample comprises some 23,000 clones, approximately 82% of which are singletons, and roughly 0.99% rests with the top ten. The origin of this receptor is a human donor who was the organ donor for an intestinal transplant. Specimen: unstimulated CD8+ T cells sorted from spleen or lymph node cells, collected before transplant. The rearrangement joins TRBV7-9 to TRBJ2-1; no definite D call. The CDR3 coding sequence is TGTGCCAGCAGCTCGATAAACAATGAGCAGTTCTTC. It translates to CASSSINNEQFF.